This T cell receptor beta chain was sequenced in a study of T cell responses to AZD1222 COVID-19 vaccine. Clones were read by immunoSEQ multiplex PCR, and TCRdb kept only the in-frame ones, dropping some. The table shows fewer than 150,000 clones, with around 90% occurring only once. This clone was picked up one time. The material sequenced was peripheral blood, taken on day 0 of AZD1222 vaccination. This TCR was sampled from an adult in good health.

The CDR3, as DNA: TGTGCCATCAGTCCAACAGGGGCCCATGGCTACACCTTC. It is translated as CAISPTGAHGYTF. The chain uses TRBV10-3 and TRBJ1-2; the match to TRBD1 covers 7 bases. Germline-derived CDR1 and CDR2 are ENHRY and SYGVKD. CDR3 size: 13 residues. With V trimmed by 5 bases and J by 6 bases, 6 bases remained unmatched.